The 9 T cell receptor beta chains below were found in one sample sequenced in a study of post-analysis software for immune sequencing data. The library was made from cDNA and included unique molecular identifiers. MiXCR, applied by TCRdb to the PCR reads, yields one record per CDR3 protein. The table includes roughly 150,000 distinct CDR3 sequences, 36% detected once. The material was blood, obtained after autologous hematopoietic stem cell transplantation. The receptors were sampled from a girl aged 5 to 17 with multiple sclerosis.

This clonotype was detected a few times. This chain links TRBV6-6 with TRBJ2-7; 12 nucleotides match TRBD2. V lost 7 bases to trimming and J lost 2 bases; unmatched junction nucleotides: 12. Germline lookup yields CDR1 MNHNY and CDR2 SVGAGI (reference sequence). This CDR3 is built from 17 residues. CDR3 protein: CASIGESSGRGPYEQYF. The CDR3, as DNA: TGTGCCAGCATTGGGGAATCTAGCGGGAGGGGGCCCTACGAGCAGTACTTC.

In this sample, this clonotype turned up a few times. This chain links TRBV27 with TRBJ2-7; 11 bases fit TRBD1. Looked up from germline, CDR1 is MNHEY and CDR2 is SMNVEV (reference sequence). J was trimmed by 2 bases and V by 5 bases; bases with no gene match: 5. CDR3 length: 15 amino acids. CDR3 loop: CASSPGQGAAYEQYF. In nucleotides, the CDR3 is TGTGCCAGCAGTCCAGGACAGGGGGCAGCCTACGAGCAGTACTTC.

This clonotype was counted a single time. The CDR3 loop is CASSLSHLLAGGSYEQYF. Here the CDR3 DNA reads TGTGCCAGCAGTTTGTCCCACCTACTAGCGGGAGGGTCCTACGAGCAGTACTTC. V gene TRBV12-3 or TRBV12-4 combines with J gene TRBJ2-4; 13 nucleotides align to TRBD2. The J call may be mistaken, given a closer DNA end match to TRBJ2-7. The CDR3 contains 18 residues.

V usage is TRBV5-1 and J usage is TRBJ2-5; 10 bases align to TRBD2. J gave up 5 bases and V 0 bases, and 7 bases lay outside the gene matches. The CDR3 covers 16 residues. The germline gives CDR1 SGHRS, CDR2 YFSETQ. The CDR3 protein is CASSLELAGVSETQYF. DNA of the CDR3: TGCGCCAGCAGCTTGGAGCTAGCGGGAGTGAGTGAGACCCAGTACTTC.

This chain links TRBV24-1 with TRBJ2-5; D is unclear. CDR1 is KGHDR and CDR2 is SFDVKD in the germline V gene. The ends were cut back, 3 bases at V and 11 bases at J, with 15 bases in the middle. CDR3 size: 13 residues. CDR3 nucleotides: TGTGCCACCAGTGATCGGCTACACACCAGGCAGTACTTC. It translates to CATSDRLHTRQYF.

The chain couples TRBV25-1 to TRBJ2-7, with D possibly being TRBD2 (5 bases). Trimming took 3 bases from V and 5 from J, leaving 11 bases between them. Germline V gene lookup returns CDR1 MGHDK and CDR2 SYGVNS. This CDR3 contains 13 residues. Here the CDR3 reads CASSERASHEQYF. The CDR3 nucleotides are TGTGCCAGCAGTGAGAGGGCTAGCCACGAGCAGTACTTC.

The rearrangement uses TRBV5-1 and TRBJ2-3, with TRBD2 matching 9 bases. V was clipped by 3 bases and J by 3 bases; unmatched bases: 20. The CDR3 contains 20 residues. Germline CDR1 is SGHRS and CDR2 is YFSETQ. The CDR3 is CASSCEVLDGDSGRTDTQYF. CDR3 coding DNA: TGCGCCAGCAGCTGTGAGGTATTGGATGGGGACAGCGGGAGGACAGATACGCAGTATTTT.

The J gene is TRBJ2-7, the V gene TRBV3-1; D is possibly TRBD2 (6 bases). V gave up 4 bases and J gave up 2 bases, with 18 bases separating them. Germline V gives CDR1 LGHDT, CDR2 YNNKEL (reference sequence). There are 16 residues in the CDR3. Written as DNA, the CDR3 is TGTGCCAGCAGCCCCCTCGCGGGGACCGAAACCTACGAGCAGTACTTC. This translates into CASSPLAGTETYEQYF.

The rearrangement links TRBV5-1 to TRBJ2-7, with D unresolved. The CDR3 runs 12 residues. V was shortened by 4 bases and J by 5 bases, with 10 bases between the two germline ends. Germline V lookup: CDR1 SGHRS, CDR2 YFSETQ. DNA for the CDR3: TGCGCCAGCAGCCCTAGTAGCCACGAGCAGTACTTC. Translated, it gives CASSPSSHEQYF.